These 10 T cell receptor beta chains originate from one sample sequenced in a study of cytomegalovirus exposure and HLA in healthy donors. Both 60 Vbeta primers and 13 Jbeta primers went into the PCR. Assay used: immunoSEQ multiplex PCR; TCRdb lists only in-frame clones, some missing. The sample has roughly 170,000 clones, roughly four fifths seen once. Sequencing was carried out using PBMCs. The source of these receptors is a man aged 50-59 years in good health and CMV-seronegative.

The chain links TRBV19 to TRBJ2-2; TRBD1 agrees at 8 bases. CDR1 and CDR2 from the germline V gene are LNHDA and SQIVND (reference sequence). V gave up 6 bases and J gave up 8 bases; unmatched junction bases: 11. This CDR3 is 15 amino acids long. The chain's CDR3 is CASSKDRASLGELFF. CDR3 coding DNA: TGTGCCAGTAGCAAGGACAGGGCCTCCTTGGGGGAGCTGTTTTTT.

Comments on this clone: The missing conserved phenylalanine or tryptophan at the end of this CDR3 makes a read error likely. The chain links TRBV7-9 to TRBJ2-7, with TRBD1 as a possible D gene (5 bases). Germline V gene data show CDR1 as SEHNR and CDR2 as FQNEAQ (reference sequence). CDR3 size: 14 residues. Between the trimmed V and J ends, which lost 5 bases and 5 bases, there was a span of 16 bases. CDR3 DNA: TGTGCCAGCAGCCGAGACCAGGGCCAGGACGAGCAGTACCTC. It codes for CASSRDQGQDEQYL.

The chain carries TRBV14 and TRBJ1-1; D perhaps matches TRBD1 (6 bases). This CDR3 spans 18 amino acids. The germline gives CDR1 SGHDN, CDR2 FVKESK. Trimming left V 0 bases short and J 6 bases short, with 23 bases between. CDR3 in DNA: TGTGCCAGCAGCCAAGATCGATGGGGCCAGGTGGGACATGCTGAAGCTTTCTTT. This gives the protein CASSQDRWGQVGHAEAFF.

The genes are TRBV6-5 and TRBJ1-2, with D perhaps TRBD1 (5 bases). Germline V gene lookup returns CDR1 MNHEY and CDR2 SVGAGI. This CDR3 spans 13 amino acids. V was shortened by 7 bases and J by 6 bases, with 15 bases between the two germline ends. CDR3: CASTLRGGDGYTF. The CDR3 DNA follows: TGTGCCAGCACCCTCCGCGGAGGGGATGGCTACACCTTC.

V is TRBV11-3 and J is TRBJ2-1; maybe TRBD1 (5 bases). CDR3 length equals 13 residues. Trimming removed 2 bases from V and 9 bases from J, with 11 bases in between. Germline assignment: CDR1 SGHNT and CDR2 YENEEA. CDR3 nucleotide sequence: TGTGCCAGCAGCTTACAGGGAATGGGTGAGCAGTTCTTC. Amino acid sequence: CASSLQGMGEQFF. The full variable domain, its missing parts supplied by reference TRBV11-3 and TRBJ2-1, is EAGVVQSPRYKIIEKKQPVAFWCNPISGHNTLYWYLQNLGQGPELLIRYENEEAVDDSQLPKDRFSAERLKGVDSTLKIQPAELGDSAVYLCASSLQGMGEQFFGPGTRLTVL.

This chain connects TRBV4-2 to TRBJ2-5, with D perhaps matching TRBD1 (5 bases). CDR1 is LGHNA, CDR2 YNFKEQ, per germline. The CDR3 length is 13 residues. V lost 5 bases, J lost 4 bases, and 11 bases lay in between. The DNA for the CDR3 is TGTGCCAGCAGCTCAGGGTTGGGAGAGACCCAGTACTTC. Its protein product is CASSSGLGETQYF.

The chain joins TRBV5-1 to TRBJ1-1; the match to TRBD1 covers 7 bases. This CDR3 is built from 16 residues. With 2 bases clipped from V and 0 bases from J, the junction kept 7 bases outside the gene matches. Germline V CDR1 and CDR2: SGHRS, YFSETQ. CDR3 coding DNA: TGCGCCAGCAGCTTCTCGACAGGGCGATTGAACACTGAAGCTTTCTTT. Protein: CASSFSTGRLNTEAFF.

This chain's CDR3 is CASSPTRVTFEQYF. CDR3 sequence (DNA): TGTGCCAGCAGTCCGACTCGCGTGACCTTCGAGCAGTACTTC. This chain links TRBV28 with TRBJ2-7; D is ambiguous. V was shortened by 5 bases and J by 6 bases, with 17 bases between the two germline ends. The CDR3 totals 14 residues. CDR1 is MDHEN and CDR2 is SYDVKM in the germline V gene.

The chain employs TRBV6-1 and TRBJ2-7; no definite D call. Trimming removed 8 bases at V and 0 bases at J, with 17 bases between. This CDR3 is 15 amino acids long. Germline CDR1 MNHNS, CDR2 SASEGT. In nucleotides, the CDR3 is TGTGCCAGCCGCTTCGAGACAAGGATCTCCTACGAGCAGTACTTC. It is translated as CASRFETRISYEQYF.

There are a few counts of this clone. This chain connects TRBV28 to TRBJ2-5; TRBD2 aligns across 14 bases. The germline CDR1 and CDR2 sequences are MDHEN and SYDVKM. The CDR3 runs 15 residues. The J segment lost 5 bases and the V segment lost 7 bases, leaving 6 bases of the junction unmatched. CDR3 protein: CASIGLAGGRETQYF. The DNA for the CDR3 is TGTGCCAGCATTGGACTAGCGGGAGGACGTGAGACCCAGTACTTC. Complete variable domain (other parts from reference TRBV28 and TRBJ2-5): DVKVTQSSRYLVKRTGEKVFLECVQDMDHENMFWYRQDPGLGLRLIYFSYDVKMKEKGDIPEGYSVSREKKERFSLILESASTNQTSMYLCASIGLAGGRETQYFGPGTRLLVL.